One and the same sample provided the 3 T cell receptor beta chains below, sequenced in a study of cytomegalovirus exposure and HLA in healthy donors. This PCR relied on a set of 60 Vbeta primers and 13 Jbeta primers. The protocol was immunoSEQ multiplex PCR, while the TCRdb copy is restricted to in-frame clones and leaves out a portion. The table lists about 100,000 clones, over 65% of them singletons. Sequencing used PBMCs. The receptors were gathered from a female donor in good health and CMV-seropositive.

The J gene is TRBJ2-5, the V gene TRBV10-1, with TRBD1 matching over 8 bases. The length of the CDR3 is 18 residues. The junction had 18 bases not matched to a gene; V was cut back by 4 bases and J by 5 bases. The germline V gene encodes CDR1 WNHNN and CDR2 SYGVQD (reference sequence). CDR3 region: CASSGPPGGFLLLETQYF. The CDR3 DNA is TGCGCCAGCAGTGGGCCGCCAGGGGGCTTCCTATTACTGGAGACCCAGTACTTC.

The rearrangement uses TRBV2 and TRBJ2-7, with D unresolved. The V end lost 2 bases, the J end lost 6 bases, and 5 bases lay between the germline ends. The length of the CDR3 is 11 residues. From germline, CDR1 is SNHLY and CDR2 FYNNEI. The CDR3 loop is CASSEWSEQYF. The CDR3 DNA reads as TGTGCCAGCAGTGAATGGAGCGAGCAGTACTTC.

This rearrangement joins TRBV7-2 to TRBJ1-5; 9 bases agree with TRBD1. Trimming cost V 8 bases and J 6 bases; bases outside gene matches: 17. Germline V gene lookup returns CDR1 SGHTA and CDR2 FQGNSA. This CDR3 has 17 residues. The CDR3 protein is CASLEKPGTGMSQPQHF. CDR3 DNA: TGTGCCAGCCTGGAGAAACCCGGGACAGGGATGAGTCAGCCCCAGCATTTT.